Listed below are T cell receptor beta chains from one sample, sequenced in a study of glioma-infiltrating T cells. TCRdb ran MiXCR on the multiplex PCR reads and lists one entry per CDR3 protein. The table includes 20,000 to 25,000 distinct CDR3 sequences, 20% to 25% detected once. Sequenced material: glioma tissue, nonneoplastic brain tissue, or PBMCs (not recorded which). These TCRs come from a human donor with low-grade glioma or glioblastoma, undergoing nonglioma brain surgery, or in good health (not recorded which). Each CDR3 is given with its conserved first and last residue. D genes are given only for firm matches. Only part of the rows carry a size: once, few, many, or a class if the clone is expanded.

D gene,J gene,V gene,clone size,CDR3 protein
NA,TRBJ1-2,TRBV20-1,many,CSATGNNYGYTF
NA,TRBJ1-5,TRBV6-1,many,CASGGGGQPQHF
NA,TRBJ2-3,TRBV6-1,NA,CAIGWVKDTQYF
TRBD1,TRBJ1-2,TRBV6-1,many,CASRTGNYGYTF
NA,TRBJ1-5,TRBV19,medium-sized,CASSIEGNQPQHF
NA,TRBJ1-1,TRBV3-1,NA,CASNQGTAGASEAFF
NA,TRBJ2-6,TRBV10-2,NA,CASSDLAGANVLTF
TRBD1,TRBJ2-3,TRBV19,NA,CASSTGQGAATQYF
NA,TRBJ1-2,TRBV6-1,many,CATRERGKDYGGYTF
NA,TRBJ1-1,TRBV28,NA,CASSLPGERGSEAFF
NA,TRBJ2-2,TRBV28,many,CASSPQGHAGELFF
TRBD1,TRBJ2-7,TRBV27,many,CASSLRQGLYEQYF
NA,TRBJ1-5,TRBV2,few,CASSLNRAPNQPQHF
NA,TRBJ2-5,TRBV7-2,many,CASTRGAWETQYF
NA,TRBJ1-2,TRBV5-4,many,CASSKPGLDLYGYTF
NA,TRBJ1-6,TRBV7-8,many,CASSLAPDSPNSPLHF
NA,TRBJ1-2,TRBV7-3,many,CASSSNQIDSNGYTF
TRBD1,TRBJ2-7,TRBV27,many,CASSWNGQASEQYF
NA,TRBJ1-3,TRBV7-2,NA,CARSLAEGRDTIYF
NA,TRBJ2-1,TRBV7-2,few,CASSLVRAAGYEQFF
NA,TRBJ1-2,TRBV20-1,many,CSAPNSMQYYGYTF
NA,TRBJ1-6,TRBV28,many,CASSVGTLNSPLHF
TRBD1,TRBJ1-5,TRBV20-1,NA,CSAQGQGNQPQHF
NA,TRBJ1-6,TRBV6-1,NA,CASSERQGVSPLHF
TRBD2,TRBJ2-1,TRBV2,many,CASSGGAGHEQFF
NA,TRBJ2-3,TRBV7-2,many,CASSLTQTDTQYF
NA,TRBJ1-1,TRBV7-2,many,CASSLDEGEAFF
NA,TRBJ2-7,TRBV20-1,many,CSARGQRRYEQYF
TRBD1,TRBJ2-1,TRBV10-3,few,CATTGTGYNEQFF
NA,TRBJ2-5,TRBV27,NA,CASSLGVGEETQYF
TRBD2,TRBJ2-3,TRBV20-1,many,CSAGGLASVRTDTQYF
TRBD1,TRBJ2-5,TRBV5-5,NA,CASSLGTGALQETQYF
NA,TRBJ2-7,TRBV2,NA,CASGGGTRSYEQYF
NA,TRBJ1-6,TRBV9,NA,CASSVMQGNSPLHF
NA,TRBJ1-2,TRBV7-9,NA,CASSAPGTPQNDYTF
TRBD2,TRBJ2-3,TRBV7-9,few,CASGSRLAVADTQYF
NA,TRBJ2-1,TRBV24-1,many,CATSDSGAGVGHEQFF
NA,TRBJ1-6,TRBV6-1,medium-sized,CASSRQAPLHF
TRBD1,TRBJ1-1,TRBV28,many,CASSSDRGQENTEAFF
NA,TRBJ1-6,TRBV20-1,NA,CSTGDQWSNSPLHF
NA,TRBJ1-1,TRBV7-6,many,CASSSQGRLTEAFF
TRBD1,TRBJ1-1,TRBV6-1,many,CASRGMGQPNTEAFF
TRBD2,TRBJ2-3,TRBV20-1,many,CSARDLAGGWGDTQYF